The sample holds a few counts of the clone carrying this T cell receptor (beta chain). Its antigen is not identified. The study ran its PCR with 60 Vbeta and 13 Jbeta primers. Only in-frame clones appear in the TCRdb table, and some are missing; sequencing was by immunoSEQ multiplex PCR. The data show over 95,000 clones, 67% seen once. This entry is derived from a study of cytomegalovirus exposure and HLA in healthy donors. Study-wide background: Of all 360 or so donors who were genotyped, roughly 83% belonged to the Caucasian-associated ancestry cluster. Study-wide findings and caveats: CMV serostatus was the only immune exposure information that was available. A later analysis found TCR association rates differed by HLA locus, highest for DRB1 and lowest for HLA-C.

The TCR sequence derives from a young man in good health and CMV-seropositive. The sequencing input was PBMCs.

The CDR3 loop reads CASSQEAQGWNEQFF. The CDR3 DNA sequence: TGTGCCAGCAGCCAAGAGGCACAGGGTTGGAATGAGCAGTTCTTC. The rearrangement joins TRBV4-2 to TRBJ2-1; weak D call: TRBD1 (6 bases). This CDR3 has 15 residues. CDR1 and CDR2 (germline): LGHNA, YNFKEQ. Trimming removed 0 bases at V and 7 bases at J, with 13 bases between.